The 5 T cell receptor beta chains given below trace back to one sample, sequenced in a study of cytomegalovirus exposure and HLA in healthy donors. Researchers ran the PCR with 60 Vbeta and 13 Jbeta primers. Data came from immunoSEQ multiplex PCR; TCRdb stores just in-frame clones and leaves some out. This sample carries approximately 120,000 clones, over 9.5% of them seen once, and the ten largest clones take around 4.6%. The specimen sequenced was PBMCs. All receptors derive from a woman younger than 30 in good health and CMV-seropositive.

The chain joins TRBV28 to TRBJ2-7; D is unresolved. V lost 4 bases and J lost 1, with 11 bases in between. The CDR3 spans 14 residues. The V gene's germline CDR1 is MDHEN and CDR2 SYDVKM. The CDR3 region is CASSSPGPSYEQYF. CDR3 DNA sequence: TGTGCCAGCAGTTCCCCGGGTCCTTCCTACGAGCAGTACTTC. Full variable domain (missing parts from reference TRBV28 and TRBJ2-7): DVKVTQSSRYLVKRTGEKVFLECVQDMDHENMFWYRQDPGLGLRLIYFSYDVKMKEKGDIPEGYSVSREKKERFSLILESASTNQTSMYLCASSSPGPSYEQYFGPGTRLTVT.

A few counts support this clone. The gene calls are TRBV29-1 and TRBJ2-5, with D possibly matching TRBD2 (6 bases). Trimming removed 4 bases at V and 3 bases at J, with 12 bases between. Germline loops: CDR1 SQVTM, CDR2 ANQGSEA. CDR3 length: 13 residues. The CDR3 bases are TGCAGCGTTGCACAAGGACTAAAAGAGACCCAGTACTTC. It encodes CSVAQGLKETQYF.

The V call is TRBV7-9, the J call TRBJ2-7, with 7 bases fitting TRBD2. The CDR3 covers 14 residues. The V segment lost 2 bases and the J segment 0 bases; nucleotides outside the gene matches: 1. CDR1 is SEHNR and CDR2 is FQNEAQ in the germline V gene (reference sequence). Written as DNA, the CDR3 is TGTGCCAGCAGCTTAACTAGCGACTCCTACGAGCAGTACTTC. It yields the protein CASSLTSDSYEQYF.

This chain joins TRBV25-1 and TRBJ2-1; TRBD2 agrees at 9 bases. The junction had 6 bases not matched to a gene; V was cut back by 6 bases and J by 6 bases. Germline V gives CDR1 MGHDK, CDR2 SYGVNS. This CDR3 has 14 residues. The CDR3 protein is CASSVAGVGNEQFF. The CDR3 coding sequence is TGTGCCAGCAGCGTAGCGGGAGTTGGCAATGAGCAGTTCTTC.

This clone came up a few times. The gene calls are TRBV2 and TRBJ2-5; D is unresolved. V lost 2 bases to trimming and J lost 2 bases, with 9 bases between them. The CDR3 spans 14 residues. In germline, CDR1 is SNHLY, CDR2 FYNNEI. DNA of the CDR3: TGTGCCAGCAGTGAACAGACTGCTCAAGAGACCCAGTACTTC. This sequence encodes CASSEQTAQETQYF.